These 10 T cell receptor beta chains came from one sample sequenced in a study of identical twins. MiXCR, run by TCRdb on the 5' RACE reads, gives a single entry per CDR3 protein. This table has roughly 750,000 distinct CDR3 sequences, about 20% appearing once. These data were likewise used in another study, on T cells expressing NK-cell markers.

What was sequenced was PBMCs. The receptor set was obtained from a young woman in good health.

The V gene is TRBV9, the J gene TRBJ2-7, with 7 bases matching TRBD1. This CDR3 has 16 amino acids. CDR1 is SGDLS and CDR2 is YYNGEE in the germline V gene. V lost 4 bases and J lost 3; bases outside the gene matches: 13. CDR3 bases: TGTGCCAGCAGCCTTGCCCCGGGACAGAGGAACTACGAGCAGTACTTC. Protein: CASSLAPGQRNYEQYF.

This clonotype was seen a handful of times. The CDR3 DNA reads TGTGCCATCAGGCCTAGGGATCACGAGCAGTACTTC. The encoded protein is CAIRPRDHEQYF. The chain recombines TRBV10-3 with TRBJ2-7; D is unresolved. This CDR3 contains 12 residues. Germline V lookup: CDR1 ENHRY, CDR2 SYGVKD. Trimming pared 6 bases from V and 5 bases from J, leaving 11 bases between.

V and J are TRBV12-5 and TRBJ1-1; 8 bases are shared with TRBD1. The CDR3 sequence is 15 residues long. Germline assignment: CDR1 LGHNT and CDR2 FRNRAP. With V trimmed by 3 bases and J by 3 bases, 6 bases remained unmatched. The CDR3 nucleotides read TGTGCTAGTGGTTTCGCCAGGGGGCTGGACACTGAAGCTTTCTTT. Translation gives CASGFARGLDTEAFF.

The V gene is TRBV4-3, the J gene TRBJ1-1; D gene ambiguous. There are 13 residues in the CDR3. CDR1 and CDR2 from the germline V gene are LGHNA and YSLEER. V shed 4 bases and J shed 4 bases, with 10 bases lying between them. The CDR3 DNA sequence: TGCGCCAGCAGCCCGACCCGGGGCACTGAAGCTTTCTTT. Protein: CASSPTRGTEAFF.

About this clonotype: A read error may produce the germline difference seen at one junction end. This chain uses TRBV7-8 with TRBJ2-7, with D possibly matching TRBD2 (5 bases). Germline V gene sequence: CDR1 SGHVS, CDR2 FQNEAQ. This CDR3 has 10 residues. The CDR3, as DNA: TGTGCCAGCAGCCTAGCTACCCTCTCCTTC. Translated: CASSLATLSF. Filled out from reference TRBV7-8 and TRBJ2-7, the complete variable domain reads GAGVSQSPRYKVAKRGQDVALRCDPISGHVSLFWYQQALGQGPEFLTYFQNEAQLDKSGLPSDRFFAERPEGSVSTLKIQRTQQEDSAVYLCASSLATLSFGPGTRLTVT.

The chain couples TRBV6-1 to TRBJ2-5; D not certain. Trimming pared 6 bases from V and 1 base from J, leaving 18 bases between. Germline V CDR1 and CDR2: MNHNS, SASEGT. This CDR3 contains 16 residues. CDR3 nucleotide sequence: TGTGCCAGCAGCCTAGACTTGGCGAGCTTCCAAGAGACCCAGTACTTC. It codes for CASSLDLASFQETQYF.

The V gene is TRBV5-1, the J gene TRBJ2-4, with a weak D call TRBD1 (6 bases). The CDR3 spans 18 residues. Germline loops: CDR1 SGHRS, CDR2 YFSETQ. With 2 bases removed from V and 0 bases from J, the gap between germline ends came to 18 bases. The CDR3 loop is CASSFSTWGPLAKNIQYF. As DNA, the CDR3 is TGCGCCAGCAGCTTCAGCACCTGGGGGCCCCTAGCCAAAAACATTCAGTACTTC.

This sequence joins TRBV4-2 and TRBJ2-3; D gene uncertain. The CDR3 loop spans 14 amino acids. V shed 4 bases and J shed 1 base, with 9 bases lying between them. In germline, CDR1 is LGHNA, CDR2 YNFKEQ. CDR3 in amino acids: CASSPVTGTDTQYF. The CDR3 coding sequence is TGTGCCAGCAGCCCCGTCACGGGCACAGATACGCAGTATTTT.

This clonotype was detected only a few times. A read error may produce the germline difference seen at one junction end. The rearrangement links TRBV7-9 to TRBJ2-1, with D hard to call. Germline V gene lookup returns CDR1 SEHNR and CDR2 FQNEAQ (reference sequence). The CDR3 has 14 residues. CDR3 sequence: CASSVALVYNEQFF. The CDR3 nucleotides read TGTGCCAGCAGCGTAGCTTTAGTGTACAATGAGCAGTTCTTC.

This chain connects TRBV3-1 to TRBJ2-3; TRBD2 agrees at 8 bases. Germline V lookup: CDR1 LGHDT, CDR2 YNNKEL (reference sequence). The trim removed 4 bases at V and 6 bases at J, leaving 6 bases unmatched. There are 14 residues in the CDR3. The CDR3 region has the DNA TGTGCCAGCAGCCCTCGACTAGCGCCTGATACGCAGTATTTT. It codes for CASSPRLAPDTQYF.